A single T cell receptor beta chain is shown here with its context. Antigen specificity is unknown. V was shortened by 0 bases and J by 4 bases, with 25 bases between the two germline ends. This CDR3 comprises 20 residues. CDR1 and CDR2 (germline): MNHEY, SMNVEV (reference sequence). The data are from a study of beta chain features in type 1 diabetes. Study context: Age, gender and cell yields were similar between patients and healthy donors. General study findings and limits: The study left unresolved whether HLA type influences TCRB rearrangement. Across patients, naive, central memory and Treg TCRB repertoires exhibited apparently greater similarity than was observed across healthy donors. A moderate, significant TCRB CDR3 shortening appeared in type 1 diabetes across four CD4+ subsets.

Expressed TCRB transcripts were sequenced because the isolated RNA had all been reverse transcribed beforehand. Clones were read by immunoSEQ multiplex PCR, and TCRdb kept only the in-frame ones, dropping some. The sample lists about 390,000 clones; over 8.5% were seen once. The specimen was central memory CD4+ T cells from blood. This sequence joins TRBV27 and TRBJ2-1, with D possibly TRBD1 on 5 matching bases. The TCR comes from a young man with type 1 diabetes. The CDR3 coding sequence is TGTGCCAGCAGTTTATCGCAGGGTTACCAAACCAGAACCATATACAATGAGCAGTTCTTC. Amino acids: CASSLSQGYQTRTIYNEQFF.